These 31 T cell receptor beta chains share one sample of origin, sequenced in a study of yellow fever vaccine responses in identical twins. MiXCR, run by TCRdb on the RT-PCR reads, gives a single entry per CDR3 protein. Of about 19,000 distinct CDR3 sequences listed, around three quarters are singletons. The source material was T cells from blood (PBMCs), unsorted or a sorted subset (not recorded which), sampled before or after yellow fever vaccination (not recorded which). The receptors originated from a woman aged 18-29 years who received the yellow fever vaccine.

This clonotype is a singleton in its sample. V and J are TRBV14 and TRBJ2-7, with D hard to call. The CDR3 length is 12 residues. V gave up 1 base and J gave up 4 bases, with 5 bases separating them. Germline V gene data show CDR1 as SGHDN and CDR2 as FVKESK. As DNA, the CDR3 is TGTGCCAGCAGCCAAGCCAGGTACGAGCAGTACTTC. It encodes CASSQARYEQYF.

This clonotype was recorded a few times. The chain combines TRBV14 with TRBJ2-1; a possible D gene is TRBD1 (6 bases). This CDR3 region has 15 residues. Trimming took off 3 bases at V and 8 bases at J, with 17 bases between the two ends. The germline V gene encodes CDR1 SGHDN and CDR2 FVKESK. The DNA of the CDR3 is TGTGCCAGCAGCCACTGGACAGAGTCCAACGATGAGCAGTTCTTC. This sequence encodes CASSHWTESNDEQFF.

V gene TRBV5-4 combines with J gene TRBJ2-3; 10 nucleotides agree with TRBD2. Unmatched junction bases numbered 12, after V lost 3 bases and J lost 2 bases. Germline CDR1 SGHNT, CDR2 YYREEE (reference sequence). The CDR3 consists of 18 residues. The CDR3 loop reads CASSSRTSGNLPTDTQYF. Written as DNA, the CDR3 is TGTGCCAGCAGCTCGCGGACTAGCGGTAATCTTCCCACAGATACGCAGTATTTT.

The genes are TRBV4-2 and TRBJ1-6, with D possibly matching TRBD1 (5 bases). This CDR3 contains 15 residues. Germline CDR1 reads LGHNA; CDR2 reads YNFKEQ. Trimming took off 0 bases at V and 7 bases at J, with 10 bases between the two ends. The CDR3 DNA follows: TGTGCCAGCAGCCAAGAGGGCAGGGACAATTCACCCCTCCACTTT. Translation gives CASSQEGRDNSPLHF.

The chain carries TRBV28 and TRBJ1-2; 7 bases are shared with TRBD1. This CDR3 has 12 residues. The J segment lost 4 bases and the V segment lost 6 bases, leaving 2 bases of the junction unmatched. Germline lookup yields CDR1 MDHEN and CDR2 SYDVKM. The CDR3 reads CASRTGPYGYTF. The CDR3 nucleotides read TGTGCCAGCAGGACAGGGCCCTATGGCTACACCTTC.

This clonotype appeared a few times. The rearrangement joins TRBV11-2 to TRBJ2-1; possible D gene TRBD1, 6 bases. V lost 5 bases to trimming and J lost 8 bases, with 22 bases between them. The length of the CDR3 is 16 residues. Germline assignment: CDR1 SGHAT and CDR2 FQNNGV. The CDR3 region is CASSQPGTRAYHEQFF. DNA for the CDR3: TGTGCCAGCAGCCAACCCGGGACAAGGGCGTACCATGAGCAGTTCTTC.

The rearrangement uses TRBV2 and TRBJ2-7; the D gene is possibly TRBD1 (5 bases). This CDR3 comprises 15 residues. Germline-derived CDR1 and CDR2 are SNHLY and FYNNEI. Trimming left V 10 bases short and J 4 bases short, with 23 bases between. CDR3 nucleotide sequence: TGTGCCACCCCGGGCAGGGTCGCCAGACCTTACGAGCAGTACGTC. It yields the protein CATPGRVARPYEQYV.

The CDR3 region has the DNA TGTGCCAGCAGCTTGGTTATACAGGACAAGCCTAACTATGGCTACACCTTC. Protein sequence: CASSLVIQDKPNYGYTF. The chain links TRBV5-6 to TRBJ1-2; a weak D match, TRBD1 (5 bases). V was cut by 0 bases and J by 0 bases, with 15 bases left in between. The CDR3 is 17 amino acids. Looked up from germline, CDR1 is SGHDT and CDR2 is YYEEEE.

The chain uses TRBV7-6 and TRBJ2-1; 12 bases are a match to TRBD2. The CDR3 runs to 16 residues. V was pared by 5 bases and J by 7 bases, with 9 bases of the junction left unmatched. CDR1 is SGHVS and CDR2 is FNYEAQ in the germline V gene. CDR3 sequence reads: CASSTTSGGIGNEQFF. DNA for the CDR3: TGTGCCAGCAGCACCACTAGCGGGGGGATAGGAAATGAGCAGTTCTTC. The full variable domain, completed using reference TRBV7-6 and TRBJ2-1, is GAGVSQSPRYKVTKRGQDVALRCDPISGHVSLYWYRQALGQGPEFLTYFNYEAQQDKSGLPNDRFSAERPEGSISTLTIQRTEQRDSAMYRCASSTTSGGIGNEQFFGPGTRLTVL.

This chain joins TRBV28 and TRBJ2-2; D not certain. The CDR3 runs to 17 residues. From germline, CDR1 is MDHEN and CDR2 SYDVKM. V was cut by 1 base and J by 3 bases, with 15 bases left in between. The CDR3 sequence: CASSLYNLWQDTGELFF. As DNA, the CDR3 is TGTGCCAGCAGTTTATATAATCTGTGGCAGGACACCGGGGAGCTGTTTTTT.

The CDR3 loop is CASSLGPGADYGYTF. In DNA, the CDR3 is TGTGCCAGCAGCTTAGGACCAGGGGCTGACTATGGCTACACCTTC. This rearrangement joins TRBV11-1 to TRBJ1-2; possibly TRBD1 for D (6 bases). The germline V and J ends were trimmed by 1 base and 3 bases, with 12 bases remaining between them. The CDR3 totals 15 residues. Germline CDR1 is SGHAT and CDR2 is FQDESV (reference sequence). Based on the CDR3 plus reference TRBV11-1 and TRBJ1-2, the full variable domain is EAEVAQSPRYKITEKSQAVAFWCDPISGHATLYWYRQILGQGPELLVQFQDESVVDDSQLPKDRFSAERLKGVDSTLKIQPAELGDSAMYLCASSLGPGADYGYTFGSGTRLTVV.

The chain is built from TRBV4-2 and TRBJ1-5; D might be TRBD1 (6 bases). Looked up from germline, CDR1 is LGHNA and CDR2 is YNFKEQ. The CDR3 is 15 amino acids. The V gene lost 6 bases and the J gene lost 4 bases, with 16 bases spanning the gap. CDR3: CASSQDSWGNQPQHF. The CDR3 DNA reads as TGTGCCAGCAGTCAGGACAGTTGGGGAAATCAGCCCCAGCATTTT.

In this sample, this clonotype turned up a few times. The CDR3 DNA is TGTGCCAGTACCGGGACAGGGGTGGATCAGCCCCAGCATTTT. This gives the protein CASTGTGVDQPQHF. This sequence joins TRBV2 and TRBJ1-5; 10 nucleotides match TRBD1. CDR1 is SNHLY, CDR2 FYNNEI, per germline. The J segment lost 5 bases and the V segment lost 9 bases, leaving 7 bases of the junction unmatched. The CDR3 loop spans 14 amino acids.

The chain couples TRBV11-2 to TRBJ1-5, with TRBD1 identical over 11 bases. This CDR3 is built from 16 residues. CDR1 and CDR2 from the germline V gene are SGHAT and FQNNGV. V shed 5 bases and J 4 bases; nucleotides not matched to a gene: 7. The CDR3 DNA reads TGTGCCAGCAGCATAGGGACAGGGGGTAAGAATCAGCCCCAGCATTTT. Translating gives CASSIGTGGKNQPQHF.

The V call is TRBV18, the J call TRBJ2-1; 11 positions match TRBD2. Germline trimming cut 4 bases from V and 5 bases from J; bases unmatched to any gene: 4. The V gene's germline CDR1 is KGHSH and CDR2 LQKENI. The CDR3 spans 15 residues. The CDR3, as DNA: TGTGCCAGCTCACTGACTAGCGGGATGAACAATGAGCAGTTCTTC. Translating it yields CASSLTSGMNNEQFF.

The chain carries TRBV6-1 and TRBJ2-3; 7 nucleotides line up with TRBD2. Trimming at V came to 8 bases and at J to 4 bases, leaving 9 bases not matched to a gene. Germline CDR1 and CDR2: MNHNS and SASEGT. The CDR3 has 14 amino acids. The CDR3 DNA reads TGTGCCAGCGGTGGGACTATTGGCCCAGATACGCAGTATTTT. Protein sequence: CASGGTIGPDTQYF.

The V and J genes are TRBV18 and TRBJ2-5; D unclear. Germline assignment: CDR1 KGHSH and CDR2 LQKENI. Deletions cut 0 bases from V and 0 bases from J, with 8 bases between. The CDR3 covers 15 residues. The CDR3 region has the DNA TGTGCCAGCTCACCACCGAATGCAGACCAAGAGACCCAGTACTTC. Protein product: CASSPPNADQETQYF.

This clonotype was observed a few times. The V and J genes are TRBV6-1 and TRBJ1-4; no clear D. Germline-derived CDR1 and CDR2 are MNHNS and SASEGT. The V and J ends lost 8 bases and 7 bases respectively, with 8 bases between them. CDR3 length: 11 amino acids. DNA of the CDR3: TGTGCCAGCGCCTCGGGTGAAAAACTGTTTTTT. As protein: CASASGEKLFF.

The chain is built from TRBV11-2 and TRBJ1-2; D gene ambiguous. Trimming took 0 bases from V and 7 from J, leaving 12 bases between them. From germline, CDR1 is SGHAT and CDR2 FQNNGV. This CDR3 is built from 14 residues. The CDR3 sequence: CASSLEVTLSGYTF. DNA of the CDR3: TGTGCCAGCAGCTTAGAAGTAACGCTTTCTGGCTACACCTTC.

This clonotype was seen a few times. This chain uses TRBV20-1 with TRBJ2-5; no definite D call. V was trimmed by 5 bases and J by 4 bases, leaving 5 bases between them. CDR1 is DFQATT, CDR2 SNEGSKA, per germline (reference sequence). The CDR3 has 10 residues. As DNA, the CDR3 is TGCAGTGCTCTGGCAGAGACCCAGTACTTC. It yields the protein CSALAETQYF.

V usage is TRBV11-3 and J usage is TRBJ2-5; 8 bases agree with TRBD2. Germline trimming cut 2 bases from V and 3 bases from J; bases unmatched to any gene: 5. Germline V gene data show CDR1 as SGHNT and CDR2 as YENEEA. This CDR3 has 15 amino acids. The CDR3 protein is CASSLLAGREETQYF. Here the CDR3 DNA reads TGTGCCAGCAGCTTACTAGCGGGCCGCGAAGAGACCCAGTACTTC. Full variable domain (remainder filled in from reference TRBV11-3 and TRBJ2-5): EAGVVQSPRYKIIEKKQPVAFWCNPISGHNTLYWYLQNLGQGPELLIRYENEEAVDDSQLPKDRFSAERLKGVDSTLKIQPAELGDSAVYLCASSLLAGREETQYFGPGTRLLVL.

In DNA form, the CDR3 reads TGTGCCATCACCCGGGACAGGGGCTACGAGCAGTACGTC. Translation: CAITRDRGYEQYV. The chain carries TRBV2 and TRBJ2-7, with 10 bases matching TRBD1. Trimming removed 10 bases from V and 3 bases from J; junction bases left unmatched: 6. Germline V gene data show CDR1 as SNHLY and CDR2 as FYNNEI. CDR3 length: 13 residues.

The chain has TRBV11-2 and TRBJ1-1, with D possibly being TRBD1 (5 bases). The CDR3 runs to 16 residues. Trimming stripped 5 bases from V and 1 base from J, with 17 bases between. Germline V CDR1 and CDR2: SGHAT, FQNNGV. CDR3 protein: CASSSPSGGKNTEAFF. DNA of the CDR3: TGTGCCAGCAGCAGTCCCTCCGGGGGTAAGAACACTGAAGCTTTCTTT.

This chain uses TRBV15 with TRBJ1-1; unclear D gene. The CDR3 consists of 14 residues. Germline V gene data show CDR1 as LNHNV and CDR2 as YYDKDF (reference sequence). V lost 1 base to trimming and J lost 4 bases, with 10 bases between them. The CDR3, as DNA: TGTGCCACCAGCAGAGCGATATTGGGCACTGAAGCTTTCTTT. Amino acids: CATSRAILGTEAFF.

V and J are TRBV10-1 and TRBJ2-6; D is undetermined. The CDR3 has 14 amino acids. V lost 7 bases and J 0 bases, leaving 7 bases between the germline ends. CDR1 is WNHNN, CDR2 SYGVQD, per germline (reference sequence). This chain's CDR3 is CASTFVSGANVLTF. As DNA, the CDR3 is TGCGCCAGCACCTTCGTCTCTGGGGCCAACGTCCTGACTTTC.

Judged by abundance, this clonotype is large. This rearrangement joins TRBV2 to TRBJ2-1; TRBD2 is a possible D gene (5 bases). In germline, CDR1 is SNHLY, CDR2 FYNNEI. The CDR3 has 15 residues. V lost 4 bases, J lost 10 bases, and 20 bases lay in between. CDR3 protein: CASSGGQIAPGEQFF. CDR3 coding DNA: TGTGCCAGCAGTGGAGGCCAGATAGCGCCGGGGGAGCAGTTCTTC.

CDR3 sequence reads: CASSQELAGKTDTQYF. The CDR3 bases are TGCGCCAGCAGCCAAGAACTAGCGGGAAAGACAGATACGCAGTATTTT. The chain carries TRBV4-1 and TRBJ2-3; TRBD2 matches 10 bases. Per the germline V gene, CDR1 is MGHRA and CDR2 is YSYEKL. J was trimmed by 3 bases and V by 0 bases; bases with no gene match: 3. CDR3 length: 16 residues.

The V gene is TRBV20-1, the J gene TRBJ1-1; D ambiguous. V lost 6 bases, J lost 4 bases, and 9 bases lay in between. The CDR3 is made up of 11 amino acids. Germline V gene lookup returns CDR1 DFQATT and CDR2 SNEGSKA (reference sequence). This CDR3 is CSAGRLTEAFF. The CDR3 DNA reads TGCAGTGCCGGACGGCTCACTGAAGCTTTCTTT.

The CDR3 sequence is CASSSGGAEQYF. For the CDR3, the DNA is TGTGCCAGCAGCTCAGGGGGCGCCGAGCAGTACTTC. The V call is TRBV7-1, the J call TRBJ2-7; a weak D match, TRBD1 (5 bases). TRBV7-1 is sorted into the ORF group, with uncertain function. Trimming stripped 1 base from V and 6 bases from J, with 7 bases between. This CDR3 contains 12 residues.

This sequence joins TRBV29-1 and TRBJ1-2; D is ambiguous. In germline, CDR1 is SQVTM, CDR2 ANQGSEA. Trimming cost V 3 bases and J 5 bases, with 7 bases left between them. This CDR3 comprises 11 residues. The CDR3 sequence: CSVEVQYGYTF. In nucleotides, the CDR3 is TGCAGCGTTGAGGTCCAGTATGGCTACACCTTC.

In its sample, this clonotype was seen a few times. CDR3 nucleotides: TGTGCCAGCTCCCAGGGCTCTCTCGAGCAGTACGTC. It yields the protein CASSQGSLEQYV. The V call is TRBV18, the J call TRBJ2-7, with D possibly matching TRBD1 (5 bases). In germline, CDR1 is KGHSH, CDR2 LQKENI. The V and J ends lost 6 bases and 6 bases respectively, with 12 bases between them. The CDR3 is 12 residues long.